This T cell receptor beta chain was retrieved from a study of control samples from healthy donors and cancer patients. Trimming cost V 6 bases and J 2 bases, with 11 bases left between them. The CDR3 consists of 14 residues. Germline CDR1 reads MDHEN; CDR2 reads SYDVKM. Using immunoSEQ multiplex PCR, the repertoire was profiled, and TCRdb retains in-frame clones only, with some absent. The sample carries fewer than 500,000 clones, about 93% recorded once. Sequencing input: PBMCs. This TCR derives from a man in his forties or fifties with head and neck cancer. The chain has TRBV28 and TRBJ1-3, with D possibly TRBD1 on 5 matching bases. The CDR3 nucleotides read TGTGCCAGCAGCCCCGGGGGAGCTGGAAACACCATATATTTT. Protein product: CASSPGGAGNTIYF. The full variable domain, completed using reference TRBV28 and TRBJ1-3, is DVKVTQSSRYLVKRTGEKVFLECVQDMDHENMFWYRQDPGLGLRLIYFSYDVKMKEKGDIPEGYSVSREKKERFSLILESASTNQTSMYLCASSPGGAGNTIYFGEGSWLTVV.